This entry concerns a single T cell receptor (beta chain). Its target antigen remains unknown. No much larger clonotype is one base removed from it; base qualities were not supplied. This entry is derived from a study of blood T cell repertoires in COVID-19 (dated by TCRdb to the early 2020s). For context, the study as a whole: Samples covering the acute and convalescent phases of COVID-19 were provided by collaborators in the United States, Italy and Spain. The repertoires were released in a freely available public database meant as a resource for research on the immune response to SARS-CoV-2. The material from the prospective study consisted of cDNA or gDNA derived from T cells, B-cell-depleted T cells, or PBMCs. The dataset comprised deeply sampled blood TCRbeta repertoires from subjects exposed to, actively infected with, or recovered from COVID-19. Where available, HLA class I and class II types were obtained from metadata supplied by the sample provider rather than from assay-based typing. The samples were drawn from two sources: the first 160 participants of the ongoing ImmuneRACE study, and 1,254 subjects contributed by 6 global collaborators. A de-identified subject ID, COVID-19 status, age in years and sex were almost always included in the sample metadata. Study-wide conclusions, independent of this receptor: The quantity of clinical and demographic metadata differed by source and by participant and was supplied without curation.

The immunoSEQ Assay, a bias-controlled multiplex PCR, was used to amplify TCRbeta CDR3 regions from genomic DNA. Per the original workflow: Nucleated cell counts per sample were estimated from amplification of reference gene primers within the assay. To quantify the absolute abundance of each unique TCRbeta CDR3 rearrangement, sequence reads were collapsed and filtered. For each sample, productive Simpson clonality was calculated as the square root of Simpson's diversity index across productive rearrangements. The clones in this table, taken by TCRdb from immuneACCESS, are in-frame only. Not every clone is retained; where verified, under half of the shortfall comes from an unresolved V gene, and the cause of the rest is unknown. Clone size and V and J calls were adopted from that table, with D and trimming inferred from the DNA. For this sample there are about 300,000 clones; over 85% appear just once. The ten largest account for roughly 2.9% of the sample.

As encoded in the germline V gene (reference sequence), CDR1 is GTSNPN while CDR2 is SVGIG. From its cysteine to its phenylalanine, the CDR3 spans 13 amino acids. Only the CDR3 region is kept as DNA, spanning 39 bases read in frame from base 1. For this chain, trimming is 7 bases at the V end and 9 bases at the J end, and the number of junction bases without a gene match is 7. Participants in the prospective study were aged roughly 18 to 89 years, lived in about two dozen United States geographic areas, and enrolled through a virtual design. In the prospective study, participants were assigned to cohorts based on the clinical history participants reported in a screening survey and a study questionnaire. Exposed participants had been in contact with someone with a PCR-confirmed or clinician-diagnosed COVID-19 case within 2 weeks of study entry. Mobile phlebotomists in the prospective study collected whole blood, serum and a nasopharyngeal or oropharyngeal swab from every participant. Additional blood draws and questionnaires over an approximately two-month period could optionally be provided by prospective study participants. Before DNA extraction, prospective study blood samples were shipped either frozen or at room temperature.

This sequence uses TRBV30 and TRBJ1-6; 9 bases in the middle match TRBD1. This clonotype was obtained from a woman between 45 and 60 years old who had been exposed to COVID-19. The source material was PBMCs or T cells enriched from blood (not recorded which). The CDR3 reads as follows: CASQQGASSPLHF. At the DNA level, the sequence is TGTGCCTCGCAACAGGGGGCATCTTCACCCCTCCACTTT.